What follows are 30 T cell receptor beta chains derived from one specimen sequenced in a study of T-cell memory formation after mild COVID-19 (dated by TCRdb to 2020 to 2022). Libraries were constructed by 5' RACE. The instrument given in TCRdb is Illumina NovaSeq 6000. TCRdb ran its own pipeline on the public reads, namely fastp trimming at Q25 and MiXCR clone calling, and kept in-frame beta chains. Rows matching on CDR3 protein sequence are summarized as one entry with the most common DNA and genes. The sample table lists 350,000 to 500,000 distinct CDR3 sequences, roughly 17% of them with a count of one. The ten largest clones capture 20% to 25% of the sample. Sequencing was done on a sample of PBMCs or a T cell subset sorted from them (not recorded which). All receptors come from a man aged 18-30 years who had mild COVID-19 (a few samples of this study predate the infection). The sample titles of this study are shuffled in the database, so cell type and time point are left out; the donor was told from shared clones.

The table lists this clonotype with a few counts. This chain joins TRBV25-1 and TRBJ1-2; 11 nucleotides agree with TRBD1. The CDR3 length is 12 residues. The V gene's germline CDR1 is MGHDK and CDR2 SYGVNS. J was trimmed by 8 bases and V by 8 bases; bases with no gene match: 4. The CDR3: CASGQGAGGYTF. CDR3 DNA: TGTGCCAGCGGACAGGGGGCTGGGGGCTACACCTTC.

In this sample, this clonotype turned up a few times. This chain uses TRBV5-1 with TRBJ1-2, with 8 positions matching TRBD1. Germline assignment: CDR1 SGHRS and CDR2 YFSETQ. The junction had 10 bases not matched to a gene; V was cut back by 4 bases and J by 8 bases. The CDR3 has 14 amino acids. CDR3 loop: CASSRPTGDGGYTF. The CDR3 DNA is TGCGCCAGCAGCCGCCCGACAGGGGATGGGGGCTACACCTTC.

V is TRBV7-9 and J is TRBJ2-3; D gene unclear. The germline gives CDR1 SEHNR, CDR2 FQNEAQ (reference sequence). The CDR3 sequence is 12 residues long. Trimming left V 4 bases short and J 6 bases short, with 8 bases between. The CDR3 bases are TGTGCCAGCAGCTCTCAATCTGATACGCAGTATTTT. Translating it yields CASSSQSDTQYF.

This chain joins TRBV5-1 and TRBJ2-7; 9 nucleotides line up with TRBD2. After removal of 3 bases from V and 0 bases from J, the junction contained 7 bases not matched to a gene. This CDR3 has 16 residues. Germline values: CDR1 SGHRS, CDR2 YFSETQ. CDR3 in amino acids: CASSSIAGVLSYEQYF. CDR3 sequence (DNA): TGCGCCAGCAGCTCGATAGCGGGGGTTCTCTCCTACGAGCAGTACTTC.

The table lists this clonotype with a few counts. The chain is built from TRBV4-1 and TRBJ2-3; D unclear. Germline V gene lookup returns CDR1 MGHRA and CDR2 YSYEKL. This CDR3 contains 16 residues. V was clipped by 0 bases and J by 0 bases, with 10 bases between them. The CDR3 region is CASSQESTPSTDTQYF. CDR3 coding DNA: TGCGCCAGCAGCCAAGAGTCAACCCCTAGCACAGATACGCAGTATTTT.

This clonotype appeared a few times. The chain couples TRBV5-1 to TRBJ2-1; tentatively, D is TRBD2 (6 bases). Germline loops: CDR1 SGHRS, CDR2 YFSETQ. The CDR3 has 13 residues. The ends were cut back, 7 bases at V and 7 bases at J, with 15 bases in the middle. The DNA for the CDR3 is TGCGCCAGCCAGGCCGGAGGGCGTAATGAGCAGTTCTTC. It encodes CASQAGGRNEQFF.

The chain links TRBV7-2 to TRBJ1-5; 8 nucleotides line up with TRBD1. The CDR3 is made up of 15 amino acids. The V gene's germline CDR1 is SGHTA and CDR2 FQGNSA. The trim removed 5 bases at V and 2 bases at J, leaving 5 bases unmatched. CDR3 in amino acids: CASSADRGGNQPQHF. The CDR3 nucleotides are TGTGCCAGCAGCGCCGACAGGGGAGGCAATCAGCCCCAGCATTTT.

The V and J genes are TRBV7-9 and TRBJ2-1; TRBD2 matches at 13 bases. This CDR3 contains 16 residues. V was clipped by 5 bases and J by 4 bases; unmatched bases: 5. Germline-derived CDR1 and CDR2 are SEHNR and FQNEAQ (reference sequence). The CDR3 sequence is CASSTSGGGRYNEQFF. As DNA, the CDR3 is TGTGCCAGCAGCACTAGCGGGGGGGGTCGGTACAATGAGCAGTTCTTC.

This clonotype was counted a few times. The chain recombines TRBV6-2 or TRBV6-3 with TRBJ1-2; possible D gene TRBD1, 6 bases. This CDR3 comprises 13 residues. Germline V gene lookup returns CDR1 MNHEY and CDR2 SVGEGT. V gave up 8 bases and J gave up 4 bases, with 14 bases separating them. DNA for the CDR3: TGTGCCAGCCGAGACGGACAGATCTATGGCTACACCTTC. Protein: CASRDGQIYGYTF.

There are many counts of this clonotype. The chain joins TRBV5-1 to TRBJ2-2; perhaps TRBD1 as D (5 bases). CDR3 size: 16 residues. V dropped 3 bases and J dropped 0 bases, with 12 bases sitting between them. Germline CDR1 SGHRS, CDR2 YFSETQ. The CDR3 DNA reads TGCGCCAGCAGCTCCTCAGACAGTTCGAACACCGGGGAGCTGTTTTTT. It encodes CASSSSDSSNTGELFF.

The rearrangement links TRBV29-1 to TRBJ2-1, with a possible D match to TRBD2 (6 bases). Deletions cut 7 bases from V and 3 bases from J, with 13 bases between. This CDR3 comprises 13 residues. Germline assignment: CDR1 SQVTM and CDR2 ANQGSEA. The CDR3 reads CSARGKGYNEQFF. In nucleotides, the CDR3 is TGCAGCGCCCGGGGGAAGGGCTACAATGAGCAGTTCTTC.

This clonotype was counted a few times. This sequence joins TRBV20-1 and TRBJ1-1; the D is unclear. Trimming took off 5 bases at V and 3 bases at J, with 16 bases between the two ends. The CDR3 runs to 14 residues. Germline CDR1 reads DFQATT; CDR2 reads SNEGSKA (reference sequence). This CDR3 is CSAADSFRHTEAFF. CDR3 nucleotide sequence: TGCAGTGCTGCAGATTCTTTTCGACACACTGAAGCTTTCTTT.

The table lists this clonotype with a few counts. This sequence joins TRBV2 and TRBJ1-1; D is unresolved. With 4 bases removed from V and 3 bases from J, the gap between germline ends came to 15 bases. Per germline, CDR1 SNHLY and CDR2 FYNNEI. This CDR3 spans 15 amino acids. CDR3 nucleotide sequence: TGTGCCAGCAGTGGCACCCTTATGGGCCACACTGAAGCTTTCTTT. Its translation: CASSGTLMGHTEAFF.

V and J are TRBV7-9 and TRBJ2-3, with 7 bases matching TRBD2. Germline lookup yields CDR1 SEHNR and CDR2 FQNEAQ (reference sequence). The CDR3 contains 15 residues. J lost 6 bases, V lost 5 bases, and 11 bases had no gene match. The DNA for the CDR3 is TGTGCCAGCAGCCCCCTGGGCGGGGGAGTGGATACGCAGTATTTT. Residues: CASSPLGGGVDTQYF.

This clonotype showed up just a few times. The gene calls are TRBV25-1 and TRBJ1-6; D is unresolved. The CDR3 extends over 17 amino acids. Germline assignment: CDR1 MGHDK and CDR2 SYGVNS. The V end was cut by 3 bases, the J end by 0 bases, with 12 bases between. The CDR3 DNA reads TGTGCCAGCAGTGAGGATCCCTCGAACTCCTATAATTCACCCCTCCACTTT. Residues: CASSEDPSNSYNSPLHF.

The V gene is TRBV7-2, the J gene TRBJ2-2; D is unresolved. Germline CDR1 reads SGHTA; CDR2 reads FQGNSA. Trimming took off 0 bases at V and 0 bases at J, with 2 bases between the two ends. The CDR3 sequence is 14 residues long. CDR3 in DNA: TGTGCCAGCAGCTTAGCTCCGAACACCGGGGAGCTGTTTTTT. As protein: CASSLAPNTGELFF.

This clonotype was observed a handful of times. The V and J genes are TRBV5-1 and TRBJ2-5; D is ambiguous. The V gene lost 4 bases and the J gene lost 0 bases, with 10 bases spanning the gap. The germline V gene has CDR1 SGHRS and CDR2 YFSETQ. This CDR3 region has 14 residues. CDR3 in amino acids: CASSLPLDQETQYF. Here the CDR3 DNA reads TGCGCCAGCAGCCTACCCTTAGACCAAGAGACCCAGTACTTC.

The genes are TRBV27 and TRBJ1-1; D is undetermined. The germline V gene encodes CDR1 MNHEY and CDR2 SMNVEV (reference sequence). The CDR3 loop spans 15 amino acids. Trimming stripped 6 bases from V and 2 bases from J, with 16 bases between. The CDR3 DNA reads TGTGCCAGCAGCAAATCTAGGACGGTCAACACTGAAGCTTTCTTT. Translation gives CASSKSRTVNTEAFF.

The genes are TRBV30 and TRBJ2-3; 8 bases match TRBD1. Germline assignment: CDR1 GTSNPN and CDR2 SVGIG (reference sequence). The CDR3 sequence is 14 residues long. J lost 0 bases, V lost 3 bases, and 2 bases had no gene match. CDR3 region: CAWRQGASTDTQYF. Here the CDR3 DNA reads TGTGCCTGGAGGCAGGGGGCAAGCACAGATACGCAGTATTTT.

This clonotype has a count of ten or more. The chain couples TRBV6-1 to TRBJ2-7; no clear D. There are 13 residues in the CDR3. Trimming stripped 1 base from V and 6 bases from J, with 10 bases between. The germline V gene encodes CDR1 MNHNS and CDR2 SASEGT. CDR3 DNA sequence: TGTGCCAGCAGTGAAGGGGCAGTCCTCGAGCAGTACGTC. Its translation: CASSEGAVLEQYV.

This clonotype was counted between two and nine times. This chain links TRBV7-9 with TRBJ1-1, with a tentative D call TRBD1 (6 bases). Trimming removed 2 bases at V and 1 base at J, with 11 bases between. This CDR3 spans 15 amino acids. CDR1 and CDR2 from the germline V gene are SEHNR and FQNEAQ (reference sequence). CDR3 coding DNA: TGTGCCAGCAGCTTAAGGACAGAAGAGAACACTGAAGCTTTCTTT. Residues: CASSLRTEENTEAFF. The variable domain in full, completed from reference TRBV7-9 and TRBJ1-1, reads DTGVSQNPRHKITKRGQNVTFRCDPISEHNRLYWYRQTLGQGPEFLTYFQNEAQLEKSRLLSDRFSAERPKGSFSTLEIQRTEQGDSAMYLCASSLRTEENTEAFFGQGTRLTVV.

The sample holds many counts of this clonotype. This chain uses TRBV3-1 with TRBJ1-4; no clear D. Trimming took off 3 bases at V and 7 bases at J, with 9 bases between the two ends. CDR1 is LGHDT and CDR2 is YNNKEL in the germline V gene (reference sequence). This CDR3 is built from 13 residues. The CDR3 bases are TGTGCCAGCAGCCACTTATCGGGTGAAAAACTGTTTTTT. This codes for CASSHLSGEKLFF.

This clonotype has only a few counts. This chain connects TRBV20-1 to TRBJ1-6; perhaps TRBD1 as D (6 bases). CDR1 and CDR2 (germline): DFQATT, SNEGSKA (reference sequence). The CDR3 length is 13 residues. CDR3 sequence (DNA): TGCAGCGTACAGGGAGCTCATAATTCACCCCTCCACTTT. It is translated as CSVQGAHNSPLHF.

The rearrangement joins TRBV5-1 to TRBJ2-3; D is unclear. The CDR3 has 15 amino acids. Trimming shortened V by 3 bases and J by 4 bases, and 15 bases separated the two germline ends. Germline assignment: CDR1 SGHRS and CDR2 YFSETQ. CDR3 nucleotides: TGCGCCAGCAGCTACCAAATATCGAACGCAGATACGCAGTATTTT. Its protein product is CASSYQISNADTQYF.

This clonotype has a handful of counts. This could be a read error, since a much larger clone is one nucleotide away. The CDR3 loop reads CASSLGPGQETQYF. For the CDR3, the DNA is TGCGCCAGCAGCTTGGGCCCAGGGCAAGAGACCCAGTACTTC. The chain employs TRBV5-1 and TRBJ2-5, with D tentatively TRBD1 (5 bases). This CDR3 has 14 residues. From germline, CDR1 is SGHRS and CDR2 YFSETQ. With 0 bases removed from V and 2 bases from J, the gap between germline ends came to 8 bases.

The chain uses TRBV20-1 and TRBJ1-1; 7 nucleotides agree with TRBD1. CDR1 and CDR2 from the germline V gene are DFQATT and SNEGSKA (reference sequence). The junction had 15 bases not matched to a gene; V was cut back by 0 bases and J by 5 bases. The CDR3 contains 17 residues. As DNA, the CDR3 is TGCAGTGCTAGAGAGAGGGGGAGTAGGGGGCTTTGGACTGAAGCTTTCTTT. This encodes CSARERGSRGLWTEAFF.

This rearrangement joins TRBV5-1 to TRBJ1-1; perhaps TRBD1 as D (5 bases). The CDR3 length is 14 residues. CDR1 is SGHRS, CDR2 YFSETQ, per germline. V shed 4 bases and J shed 1 base, with 11 bases lying between them. The CDR3 sequence is CASSRPGPNTEAFF. The CDR3, as DNA: TGCGCCAGCAGCAGGCCGGGACCGAACACTGAAGCTTTCTTT. The full variable domain, completed using reference TRBV5-1 and TRBJ1-1, is KAGVTQTPRYLIKTRGQQVTLSCSPISGHRSVSWYQQTPGQGLQFLFEYFSETQRNKGNFPGRFSGRQFSNSRSEMNVSTLELGDSALYLCASSRPGPNTEAFFGQGTRLTVV.

The sample holds a few counts of this clonotype. This chain links TRBV30 with TRBJ1-1; 9 bases agree with TRBD1. CDR1 and CDR2 (germline): GTSNPN, SVGIG (reference sequence). CDR3 length: 12 amino acids. Trimming cost V 7 bases and J 11 bases; bases outside gene matches: 11. The CDR3, as DNA: TGTGCCTTCTCAGGACAGGGGACATGGGCTTTCTTT. Translation gives CAFSGQGTWAFF.

In its sample, this clonotype was seen a few times. The chain has TRBV5-1 and TRBJ1-2, with D possibly TRBD1 on 5 matching bases. In germline, CDR1 is SGHRS, CDR2 YFSETQ. The CDR3 is 13 residues long. V was pared by 4 bases and J by 10 bases, with 17 bases between. CDR3 sequence (DNA): TGCGCCAGCAGCCCCCTCCAGGGATATTACTACACCTTC. Translated, it gives CASSPLQGYYYTF.

This clonotype was observed a handful of times. The chain has TRBV10-1 and TRBJ2-7; D ambiguous. CDR3 size: 10 residues. Germline CDR1 is WNHNN and CDR2 is SYGVQD (reference sequence). V lost 4 bases, J lost 6 bases, and 4 bases lay in between. Here the CDR3 reads CASSVAEQYF. CDR3 nucleotides: TGCGCCAGCAGTGTAGCCGAGCAGTACTTC.